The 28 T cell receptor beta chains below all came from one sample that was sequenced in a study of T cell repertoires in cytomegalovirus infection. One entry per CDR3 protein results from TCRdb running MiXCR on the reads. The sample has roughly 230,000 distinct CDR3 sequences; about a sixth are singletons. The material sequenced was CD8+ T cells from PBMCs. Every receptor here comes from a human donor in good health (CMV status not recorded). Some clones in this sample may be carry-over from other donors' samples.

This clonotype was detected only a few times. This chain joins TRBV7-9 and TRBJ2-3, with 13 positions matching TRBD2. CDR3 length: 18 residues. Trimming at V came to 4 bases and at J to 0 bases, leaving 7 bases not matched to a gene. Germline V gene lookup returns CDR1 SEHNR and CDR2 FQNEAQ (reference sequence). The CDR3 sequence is CASSSHRTSGGSTDTQYF. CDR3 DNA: TGTGCCAGCAGCTCCCACCGGACTAGCGGGGGTAGCACAGATACGCAGTATTTT.

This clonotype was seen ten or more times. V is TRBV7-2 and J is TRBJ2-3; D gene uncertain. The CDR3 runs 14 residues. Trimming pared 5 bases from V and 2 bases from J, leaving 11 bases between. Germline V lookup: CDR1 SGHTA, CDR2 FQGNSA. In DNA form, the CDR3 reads TGTGCCAGCAGCCTAAACCGACTCACAGATACGCAGTATTTT. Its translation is CASSLNRLTDTQYF.

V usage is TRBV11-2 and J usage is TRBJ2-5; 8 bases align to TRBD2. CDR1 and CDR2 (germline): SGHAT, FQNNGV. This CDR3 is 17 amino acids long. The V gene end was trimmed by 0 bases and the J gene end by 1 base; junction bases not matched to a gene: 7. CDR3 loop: CASSLDLTGGTQETQYF. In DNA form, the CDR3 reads TGTGCCAGCAGCTTAGATCTGACGGGGGGGACCCAAGAGACCCAGTACTTC.

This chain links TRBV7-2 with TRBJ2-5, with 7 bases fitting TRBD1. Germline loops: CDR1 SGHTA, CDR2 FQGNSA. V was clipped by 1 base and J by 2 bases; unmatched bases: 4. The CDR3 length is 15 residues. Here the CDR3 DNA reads TGTGCCAGCAGCTTAGTGGGACAGCCTCAAGAGACCCAGTACTTC. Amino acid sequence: CASSLVGQPQETQYF.

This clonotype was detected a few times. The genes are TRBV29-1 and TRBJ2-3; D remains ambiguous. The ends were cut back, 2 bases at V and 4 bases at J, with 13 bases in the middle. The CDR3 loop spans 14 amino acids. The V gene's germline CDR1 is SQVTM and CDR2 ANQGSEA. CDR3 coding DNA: TGCAGCGTTGAACCGGAACCGGTCGCAGATACGCAGTATTTT. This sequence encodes CSVEPEPVADTQYF.

CDR3 nucleotides: TGTGCCAGCAGCCACGGACAGGGGTATAGCAATCAGCCCCAGCATTTT. It encodes CASSHGQGYSNQPQHF. The chain couples TRBV3-1 to TRBJ1-5, with TRBD1 identical over 9 bases. V gave up 3 bases and J gave up 0 bases; unmatched junction bases: 3. The CDR3 is 16 amino acids. Germline CDR1 and CDR2: LGHDT and YNNKEL (reference sequence).

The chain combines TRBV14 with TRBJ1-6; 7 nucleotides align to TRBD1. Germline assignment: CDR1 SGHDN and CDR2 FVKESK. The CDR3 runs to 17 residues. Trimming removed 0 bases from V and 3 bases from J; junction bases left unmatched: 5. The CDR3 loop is CASSQDRRGFYNSPLHF. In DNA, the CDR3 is TGTGCCAGCAGCCAAGATCGCAGGGGGTTCTATAATTCACCCCTCCACTTT.

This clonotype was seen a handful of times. CDR3 residues: CASSLSPGFLSGANVLTF. The CDR3 DNA follows: TGTGCCAGCAGCTTAAGTCCAGGGTTCCTATCTGGGGCCAACGTCCTGACTTTC. This chain uses TRBV7-3 with TRBJ2-6; D may be TRBD1 (5 bases). The CDR3 is 18 residues long. Germline CDR1 is SGHTA and CDR2 is FQGTGA. V lost 1 base and J lost 1, with 14 bases in between.

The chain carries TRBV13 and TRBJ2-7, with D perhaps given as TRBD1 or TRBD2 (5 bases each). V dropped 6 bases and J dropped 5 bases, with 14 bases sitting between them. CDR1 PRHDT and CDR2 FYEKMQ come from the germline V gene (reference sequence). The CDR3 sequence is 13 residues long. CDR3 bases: TGTGCCAGCAGTATAGTCGGGGACCACGAGCAGTACTTC. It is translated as CASSIVGDHEQYF.

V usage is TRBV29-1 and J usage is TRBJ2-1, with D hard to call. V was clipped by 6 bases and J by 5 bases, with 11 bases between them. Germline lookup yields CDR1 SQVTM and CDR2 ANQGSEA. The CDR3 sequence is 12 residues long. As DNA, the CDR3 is TGCAGCGTCAGCCTCCTAAACAATGAGCAGTTCTTC. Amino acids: CSVSLLNNEQFF.

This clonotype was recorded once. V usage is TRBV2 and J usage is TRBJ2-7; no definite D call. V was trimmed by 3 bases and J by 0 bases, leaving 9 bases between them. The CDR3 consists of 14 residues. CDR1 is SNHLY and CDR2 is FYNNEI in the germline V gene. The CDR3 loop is CASSERLSSYEQYF. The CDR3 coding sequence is TGTGCCAGCAGTGAGAGACTGAGCTCCTACGAGCAGTACTTC.

The CDR3, as DNA: TGTGCCAGCAGATCCGGGACAGCCACCTACGAGCAGTACTTC. This encodes CASRSGTATYEQYF. V gene TRBV7-6 combines with J gene TRBJ2-7; 7 nucleotides line up with TRBD1. Germline CDR1 and CDR2: SGHVS and FNYEAQ. CDR3 length: 14 amino acids. Trimming cost V 6 bases and J 2 bases; bases outside gene matches: 7.

This CDR3 reads CAISDSSGNTIYF. DNA of the CDR3: TGTGCCATCAGTGACAGCTCTGGAAACACCATATATTTT. The chain links TRBV10-3 to TRBJ1-3; no clear D gene. The V end lost 3 bases, the J end lost 0 bases, and 3 bases lay between the germline ends. This CDR3 comprises 13 residues. CDR1 and CDR2 (germline): ENHRY, SYGVKD.

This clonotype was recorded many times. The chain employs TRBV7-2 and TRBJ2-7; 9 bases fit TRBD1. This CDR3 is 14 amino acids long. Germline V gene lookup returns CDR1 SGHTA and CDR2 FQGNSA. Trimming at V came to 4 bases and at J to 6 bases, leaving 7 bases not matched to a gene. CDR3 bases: TGTGCCAGCAGCTACCTTGGACAGGGGCGCGAGCAGTACTTC. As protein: CASSYLGQGREQYF.

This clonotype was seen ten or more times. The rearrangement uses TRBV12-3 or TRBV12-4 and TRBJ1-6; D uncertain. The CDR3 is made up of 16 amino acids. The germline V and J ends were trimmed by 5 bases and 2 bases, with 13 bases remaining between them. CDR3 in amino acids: CASSPPEGAYNSPLHF. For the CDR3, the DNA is TGTGCCAGCAGTCCCCCGGAAGGAGCCTATAATTCACCCCTCCACTTT.

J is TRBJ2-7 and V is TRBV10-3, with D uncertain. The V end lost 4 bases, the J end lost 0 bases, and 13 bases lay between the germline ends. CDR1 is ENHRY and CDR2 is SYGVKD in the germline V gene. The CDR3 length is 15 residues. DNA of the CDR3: TGTGCCATCAGTGGCAAGTTGGATACCTCCTACGAGCAGTACTTC. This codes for CAISGKLDTSYEQYF.

CDR3 protein: CASSQLPLGGLADTQYF. CDR3 in DNA: TGTGCCAGCAGCCAACTGCCATTGGGGGGGCTCGCAGATACGCAGTATTTT. This chain joins TRBV28 and TRBJ2-3, with D possibly being TRBD2 (7 bases). V lost 6 bases and J 4 bases, leaving 23 bases between the germline ends. The CDR3 consists of 17 residues. Per the germline V gene, CDR1 is MDHEN and CDR2 is SYDVKM.

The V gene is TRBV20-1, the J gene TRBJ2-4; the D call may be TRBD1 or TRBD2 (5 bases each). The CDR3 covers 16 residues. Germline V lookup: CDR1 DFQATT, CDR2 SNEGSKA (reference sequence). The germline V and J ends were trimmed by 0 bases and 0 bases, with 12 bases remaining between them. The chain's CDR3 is CSARDGRGVAKNIQYF. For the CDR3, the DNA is TGCAGTGCTAGAGATGGACGAGGGGTAGCCAAAAACATTCAGTACTTC.

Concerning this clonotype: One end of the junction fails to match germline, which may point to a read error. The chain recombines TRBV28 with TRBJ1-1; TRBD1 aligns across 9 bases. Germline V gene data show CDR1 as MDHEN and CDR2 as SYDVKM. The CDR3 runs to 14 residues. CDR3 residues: CANSWGQGNTEAFF. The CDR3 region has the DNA TGTGCCAACAGTTGGGGACAGGGAAACACTGAAGCTTTCTTT. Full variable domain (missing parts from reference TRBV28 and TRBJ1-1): DVKVTQSSRYLVKRTGEKVFLECVQDMDHENMFWYRQDPGLGLRLIYFSYDVKMKEKGDIPEGYSVSREKKERFSLILESASTNQTSMYLCANSWGQGNTEAFFGQGTRLTVV.

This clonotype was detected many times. The CDR3 sequence is CASSQVSGGRTGELFF. The CDR3 bases are TGCGCCAGCAGCCAAGTATCGGGGGGTCGTACCGGGGAGCTGTTTTTT. The rearrangement uses TRBV4-1 and TRBJ2-2; 7 bases align to TRBD2. Trimming took 1 base from V and 5 from J; bases not matched to a gene: 7. Germline V CDR1 and CDR2: MGHRA, YSYEKL. CDR3 length equals 16 residues.

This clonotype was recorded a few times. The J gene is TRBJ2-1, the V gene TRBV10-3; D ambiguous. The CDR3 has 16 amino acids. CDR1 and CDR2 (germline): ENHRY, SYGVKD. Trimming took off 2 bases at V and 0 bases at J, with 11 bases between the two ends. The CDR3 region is CAISEASPSSYNEQFF. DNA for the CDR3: TGTGCCATCAGTGAGGCCTCCCCAAGCTCCTACAATGAGCAGTTCTTC.

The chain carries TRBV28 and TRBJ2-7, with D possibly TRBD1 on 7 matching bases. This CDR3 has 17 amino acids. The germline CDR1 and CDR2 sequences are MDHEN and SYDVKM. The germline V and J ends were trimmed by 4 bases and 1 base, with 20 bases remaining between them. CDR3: CASSSTTSTGRSYEQYF. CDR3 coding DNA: TGTGCCAGCAGTTCTACCACCTCGACAGGGAGGTCCTACGAGCAGTACTTC.

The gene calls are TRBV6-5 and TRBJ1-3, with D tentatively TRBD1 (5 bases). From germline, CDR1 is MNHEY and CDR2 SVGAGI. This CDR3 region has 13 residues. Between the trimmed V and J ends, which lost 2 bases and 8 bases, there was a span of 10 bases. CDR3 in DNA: TGTGCCAGCAGTTACGGGGGATCAGACACCATATATTTT. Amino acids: CASSYGGSDTIYF.

CDR3 residues: CASSVGTSGIQETQYF. CDR3 DNA: TGTGCCAGCAGCGTAGGAACTAGCGGGATACAAGAGACCCAGTACTTC. The chain is built from TRBV9 and TRBJ2-5; 10 bases align to TRBD2. The CDR3 covers 16 residues. V dropped 0 bases and J dropped 2; count of bases not matched to a gene: 4. The germline V gene has CDR1 SGDLS and CDR2 YYNGEE.

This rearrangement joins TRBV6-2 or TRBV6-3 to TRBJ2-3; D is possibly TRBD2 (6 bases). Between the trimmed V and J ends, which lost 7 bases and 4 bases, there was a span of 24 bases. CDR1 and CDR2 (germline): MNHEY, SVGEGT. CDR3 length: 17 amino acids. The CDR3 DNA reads TGTGCCAGCATGGGCGGCGAGGGACTTGGCCCCGCAGATACGCAGTATTTT. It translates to CASMGGEGLGPADTQYF.

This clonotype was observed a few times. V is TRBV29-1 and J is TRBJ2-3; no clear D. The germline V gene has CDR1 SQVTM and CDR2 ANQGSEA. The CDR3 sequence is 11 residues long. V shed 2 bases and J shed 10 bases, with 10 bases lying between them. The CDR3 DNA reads TGCAGCGTTGAACCCCGGAAGGCGCAGTATTTT. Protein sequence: CSVEPRKAQYF.

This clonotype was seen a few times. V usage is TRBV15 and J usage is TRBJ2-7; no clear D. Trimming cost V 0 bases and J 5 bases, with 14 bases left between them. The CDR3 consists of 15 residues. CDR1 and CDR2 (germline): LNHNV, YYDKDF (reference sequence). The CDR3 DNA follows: TGTGCCACCAGCAGAGATCTACAGATTCTCCACGAGCAGTACTTC. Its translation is CATSRDLQILHEQYF.

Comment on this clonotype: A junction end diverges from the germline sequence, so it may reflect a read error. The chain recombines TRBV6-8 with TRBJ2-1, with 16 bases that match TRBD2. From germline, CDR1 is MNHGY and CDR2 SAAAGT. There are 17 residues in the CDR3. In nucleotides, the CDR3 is TGTGCCATCAGTGGGACTAGCGGGGGGGTATCCTACAATGAGCAGTTCTTC. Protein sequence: CAISGTSGGVSYNEQFF.